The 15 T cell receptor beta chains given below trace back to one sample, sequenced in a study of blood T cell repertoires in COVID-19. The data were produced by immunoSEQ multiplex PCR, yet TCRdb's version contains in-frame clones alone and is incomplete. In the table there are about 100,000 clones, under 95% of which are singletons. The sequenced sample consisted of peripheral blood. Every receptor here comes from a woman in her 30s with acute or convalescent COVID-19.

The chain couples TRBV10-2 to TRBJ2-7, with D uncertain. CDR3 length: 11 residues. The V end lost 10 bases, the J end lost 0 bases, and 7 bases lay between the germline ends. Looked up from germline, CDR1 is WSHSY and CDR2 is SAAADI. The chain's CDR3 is CATANSYEQYF. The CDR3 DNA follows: TGCGCCACCGCTAACTCCTACGAGCAGTACTTC.

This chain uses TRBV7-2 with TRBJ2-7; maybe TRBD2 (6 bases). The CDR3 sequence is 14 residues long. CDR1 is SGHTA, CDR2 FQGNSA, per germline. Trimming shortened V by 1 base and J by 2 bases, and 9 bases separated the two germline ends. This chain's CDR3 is CASSLVTGAYEQYF. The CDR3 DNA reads TGTGCCAGCAGCTTAGTTACGGGGGCCTACGAGCAGTACTTC.

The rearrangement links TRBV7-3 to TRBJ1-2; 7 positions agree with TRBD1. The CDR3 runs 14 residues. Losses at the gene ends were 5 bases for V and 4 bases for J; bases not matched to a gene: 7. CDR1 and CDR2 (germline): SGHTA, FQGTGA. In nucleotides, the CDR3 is TGTGCCAGCAGCGAACAGGGGTCGGGCTATGGCTACACCTTC. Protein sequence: CASSEQGSGYGYTF.

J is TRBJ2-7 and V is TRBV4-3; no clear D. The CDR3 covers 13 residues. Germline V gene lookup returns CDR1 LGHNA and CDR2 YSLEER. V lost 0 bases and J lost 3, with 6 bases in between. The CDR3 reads CASSQDLHYEQYF. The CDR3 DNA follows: TGCGCCAGCAGCCAAGATTTACACTACGAGCAGTACTTC.

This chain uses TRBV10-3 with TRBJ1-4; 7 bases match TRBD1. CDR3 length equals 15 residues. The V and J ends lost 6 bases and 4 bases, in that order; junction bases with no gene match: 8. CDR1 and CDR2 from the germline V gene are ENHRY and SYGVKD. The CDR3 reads CAIRQGQENNEKLFF. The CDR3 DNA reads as TGTGCCATCAGACAAGGACAGGAGAATAATGAAAAACTGTTTTTT.

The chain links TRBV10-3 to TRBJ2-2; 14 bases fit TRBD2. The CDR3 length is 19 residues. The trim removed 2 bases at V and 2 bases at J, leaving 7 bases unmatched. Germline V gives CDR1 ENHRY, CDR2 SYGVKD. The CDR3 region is CAISEPRGTSGSNTGELFF. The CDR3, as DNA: TGTGCCATCAGTGAGCCAAGGGGGACTAGCGGGAGTAACACCGGGGAGCTGTTTTTT.

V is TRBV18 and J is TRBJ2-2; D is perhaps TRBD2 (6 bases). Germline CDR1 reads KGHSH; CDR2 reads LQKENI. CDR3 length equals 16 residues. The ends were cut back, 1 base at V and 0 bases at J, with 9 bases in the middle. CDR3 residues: CASSPQTGANTGELFF. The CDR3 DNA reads TGTGCCAGCTCACCACAGACGGGGGCGAACACCGGGGAGCTGTTTTTT.

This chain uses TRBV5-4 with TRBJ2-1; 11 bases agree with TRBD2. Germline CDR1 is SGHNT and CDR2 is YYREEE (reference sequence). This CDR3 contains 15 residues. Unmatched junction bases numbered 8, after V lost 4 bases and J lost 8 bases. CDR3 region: CASSPTSGSFYEQFF. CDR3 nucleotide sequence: TGTGCCAGCAGCCCTACTAGCGGGAGTTTCTATGAGCAGTTCTTC. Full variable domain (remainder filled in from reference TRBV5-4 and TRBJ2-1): ETGVTQSPTHLIKTRGQQVTLRCSSQSGHNTVSWYQQALGQGPQFIFQYYREEENGRGNFPPRFSGLQFPNYSSELNVNALELDDSALYLCASSPTSGSFYEQFFGPGTRLTVL.

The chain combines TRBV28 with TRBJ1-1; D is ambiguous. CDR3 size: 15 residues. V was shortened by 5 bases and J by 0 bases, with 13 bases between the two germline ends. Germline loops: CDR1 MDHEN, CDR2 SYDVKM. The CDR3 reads CASSQPLPMNTEAFF. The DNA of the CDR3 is TGTGCCAGCAGTCAACCGCTGCCTATGAACACTGAAGCTTTCTTT. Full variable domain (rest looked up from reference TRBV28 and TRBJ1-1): DVKVTQSSRYLVKRTGEKVFLECVQDMDHENMFWYRQDPGLGLRLIYFSYDVKMKEKGDIPEGYSVSREKKERFSLILESASTNQTSMYLCASSQPLPMNTEAFFGQGTRLTVV.

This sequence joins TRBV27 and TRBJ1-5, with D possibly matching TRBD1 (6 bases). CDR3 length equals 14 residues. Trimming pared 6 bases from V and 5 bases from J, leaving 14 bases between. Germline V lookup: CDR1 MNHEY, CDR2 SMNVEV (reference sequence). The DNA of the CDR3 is TGTGCCAGCAGCCCCGGGACAAGTTATCAGCCCCAGCATTTT. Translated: CASSPGTSYQPQHF.

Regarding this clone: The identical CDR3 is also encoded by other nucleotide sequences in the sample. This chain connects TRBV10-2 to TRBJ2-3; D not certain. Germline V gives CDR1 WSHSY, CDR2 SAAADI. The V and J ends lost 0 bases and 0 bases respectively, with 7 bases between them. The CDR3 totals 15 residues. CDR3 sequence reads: CASSESPVSTDTQYF. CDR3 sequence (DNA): TGCGCCAGCAGTGAGTCGCCGGTTAGCACAGATACGCAGTATTTT.

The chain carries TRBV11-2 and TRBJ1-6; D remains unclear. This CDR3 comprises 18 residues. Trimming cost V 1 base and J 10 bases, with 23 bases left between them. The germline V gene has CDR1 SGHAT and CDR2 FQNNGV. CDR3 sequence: CASSLVYGPTAAGSPLHF. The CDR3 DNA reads TGTGCCAGCAGCTTAGTTTATGGTCCAACAGCAGCAGGCTCACCCCTCCACTTT.

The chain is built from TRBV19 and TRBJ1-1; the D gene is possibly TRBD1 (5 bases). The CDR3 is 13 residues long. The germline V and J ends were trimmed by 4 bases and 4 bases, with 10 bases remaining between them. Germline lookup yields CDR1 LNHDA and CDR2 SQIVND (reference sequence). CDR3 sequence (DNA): TGTGCCAGTAGTAGCCAGGGAAGCACTGAAGCTTTCTTT. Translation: CASSSQGSTEAFF.

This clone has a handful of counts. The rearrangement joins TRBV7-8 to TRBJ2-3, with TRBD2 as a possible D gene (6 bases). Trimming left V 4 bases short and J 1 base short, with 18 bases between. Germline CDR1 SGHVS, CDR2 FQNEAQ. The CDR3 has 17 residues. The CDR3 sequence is CASSSMDPRGGTDTQYF. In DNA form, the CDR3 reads TGTGCCAGCAGCTCCATGGACCCGCGGGGAGGCACAGATACGCAGTATTTT.

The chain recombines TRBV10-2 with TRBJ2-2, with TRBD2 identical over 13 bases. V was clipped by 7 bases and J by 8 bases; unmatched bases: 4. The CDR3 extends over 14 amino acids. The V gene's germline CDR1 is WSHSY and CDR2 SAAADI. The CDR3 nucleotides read TGCGCCAGCACGACTAGCGGGGGGTTGGGGGAGCTGTTTTTT. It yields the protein CASTTSGGLGELFF.